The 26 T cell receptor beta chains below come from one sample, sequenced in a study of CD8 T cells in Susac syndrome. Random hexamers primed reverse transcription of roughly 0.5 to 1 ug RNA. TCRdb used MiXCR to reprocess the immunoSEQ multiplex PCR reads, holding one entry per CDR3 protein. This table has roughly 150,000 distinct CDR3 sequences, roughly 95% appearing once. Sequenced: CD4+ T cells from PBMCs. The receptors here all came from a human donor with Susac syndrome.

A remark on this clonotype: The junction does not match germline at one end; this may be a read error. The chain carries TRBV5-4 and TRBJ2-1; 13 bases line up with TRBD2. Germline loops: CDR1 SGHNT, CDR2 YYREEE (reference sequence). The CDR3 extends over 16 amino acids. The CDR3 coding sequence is TGTACCAGCAGCTTCGGGACTAGCGGGGTATACAATGAGCAGTTCTTC. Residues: CTSSFGTSGVYNEQFF.

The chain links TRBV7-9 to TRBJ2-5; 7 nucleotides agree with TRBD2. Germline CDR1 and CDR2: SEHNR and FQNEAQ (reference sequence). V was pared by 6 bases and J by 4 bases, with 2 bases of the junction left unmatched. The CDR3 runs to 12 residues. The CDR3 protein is CASRIAGETQYF. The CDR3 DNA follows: TGTGCCAGCAGGATAGCGGGAGAGACCCAGTACTTC.

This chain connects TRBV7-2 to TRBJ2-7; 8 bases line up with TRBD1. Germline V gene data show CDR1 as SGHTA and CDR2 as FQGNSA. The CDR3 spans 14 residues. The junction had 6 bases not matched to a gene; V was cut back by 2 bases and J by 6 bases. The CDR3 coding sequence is TGTGCCAGCAGCTTACAGGGGGCTGAAGCCGAGCAGTACTTC. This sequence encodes CASSLQGAEAEQYF.

Here the CDR3 reads CASTREGSNQPQHF. In DNA form, the CDR3 reads TGTGCCAGCACCCGAGAGGGTAGCAATCAGCCCCAGCATTTT. The gene calls are TRBV2 and TRBJ1-5; D not certain. CDR3 size: 14 residues. CDR1 and CDR2 (germline): SNHLY, FYNNEI. Trimming cost V 7 bases and J 0 bases, with 10 bases left between them.

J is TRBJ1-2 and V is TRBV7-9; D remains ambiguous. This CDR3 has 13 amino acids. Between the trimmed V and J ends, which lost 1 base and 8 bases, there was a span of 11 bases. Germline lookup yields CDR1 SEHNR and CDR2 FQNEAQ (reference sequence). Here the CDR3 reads CASSLGDPDGYTF. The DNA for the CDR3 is TGTGCCAGCAGCTTAGGGGATCCTGACGGCTACACCTTC.

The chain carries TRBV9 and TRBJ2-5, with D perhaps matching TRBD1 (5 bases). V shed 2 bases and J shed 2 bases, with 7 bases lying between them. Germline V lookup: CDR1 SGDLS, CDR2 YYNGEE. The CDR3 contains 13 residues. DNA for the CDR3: TGTGCCAGCAGCGTCGACAGTCAAGAGACCCAGTACTTC. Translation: CASSVDSQETQYF.

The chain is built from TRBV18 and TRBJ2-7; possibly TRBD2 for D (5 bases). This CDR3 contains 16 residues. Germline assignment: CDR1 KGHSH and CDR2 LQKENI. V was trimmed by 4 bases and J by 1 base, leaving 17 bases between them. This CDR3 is CASSLTSTVPSYEQYF. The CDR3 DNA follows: TGTGCCAGCTCACTTACTAGTACAGTTCCTTCCTACGAGCAGTACTTC.

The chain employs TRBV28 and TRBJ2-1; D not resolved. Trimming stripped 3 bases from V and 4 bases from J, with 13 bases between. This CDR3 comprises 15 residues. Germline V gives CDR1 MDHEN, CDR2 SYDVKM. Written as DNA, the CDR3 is TGTGCCAGCAGTTTGGTCCGGGCCCTTTACAATGAGCAGTTCTTC. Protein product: CASSLVRALYNEQFF.

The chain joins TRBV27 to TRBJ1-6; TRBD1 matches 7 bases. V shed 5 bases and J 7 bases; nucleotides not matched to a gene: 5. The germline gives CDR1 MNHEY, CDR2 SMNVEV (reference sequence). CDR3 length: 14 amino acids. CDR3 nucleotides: TGTGCCAGCAGTGCGACAGGGCAGAATTCACCCCTCCACTTT. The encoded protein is CASSATGQNSPLHF.

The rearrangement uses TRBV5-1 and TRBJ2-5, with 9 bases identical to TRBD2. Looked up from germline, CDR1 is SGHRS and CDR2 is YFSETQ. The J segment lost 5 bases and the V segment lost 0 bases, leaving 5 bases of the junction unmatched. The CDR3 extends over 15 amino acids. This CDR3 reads CASSLVSSGVETQYF. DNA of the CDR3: TGCGCCAGCAGCTTGGTTTCTAGCGGGGTTGAGACCCAGTACTTC. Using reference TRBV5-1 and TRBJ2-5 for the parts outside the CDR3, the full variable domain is KAGVTQTPRYLIKTRGQQVTLSCSPISGHRSVSWYQQTPGQGLQFLFEYFSETQRNKGNFPGRFSGRQFSNSRSEMNVSTLELGDSALYLCASSLVSSGVETQYFGPGTRLLVL.

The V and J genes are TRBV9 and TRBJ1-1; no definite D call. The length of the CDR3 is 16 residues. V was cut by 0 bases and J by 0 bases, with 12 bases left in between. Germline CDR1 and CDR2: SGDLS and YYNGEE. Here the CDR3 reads CASSVEVGLLNTEAFF. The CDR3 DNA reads TGTGCCAGCAGCGTAGAGGTGGGATTGTTGAACACTGAAGCTTTCTTT.

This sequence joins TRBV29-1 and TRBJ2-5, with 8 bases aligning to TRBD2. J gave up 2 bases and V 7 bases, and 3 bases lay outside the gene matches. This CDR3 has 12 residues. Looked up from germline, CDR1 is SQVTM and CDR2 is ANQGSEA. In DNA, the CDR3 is TGCAGCGGCGGACTAGCACAAGAGACCCAGTACTTC. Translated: CSGGLAQETQYF. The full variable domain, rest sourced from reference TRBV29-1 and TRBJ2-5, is SAVISQKPSRDICQRGTSLTIQCQVDSQVTMMFWYRQQPGQSLTLIATANQGSEATYESGFVIDKFPISRPNLTFSTLTVSNMSPEDSSIYLCSGGLAQETQYFGPGTRLLVL.

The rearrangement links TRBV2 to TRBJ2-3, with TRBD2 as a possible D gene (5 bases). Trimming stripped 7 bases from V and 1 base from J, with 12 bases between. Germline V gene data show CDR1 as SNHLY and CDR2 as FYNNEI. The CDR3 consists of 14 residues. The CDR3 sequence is CASKDSGGTDTQYF. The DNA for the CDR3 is TGTGCCAGCAAGGATTCCGGGGGCACAGATACGCAGTATTTT.

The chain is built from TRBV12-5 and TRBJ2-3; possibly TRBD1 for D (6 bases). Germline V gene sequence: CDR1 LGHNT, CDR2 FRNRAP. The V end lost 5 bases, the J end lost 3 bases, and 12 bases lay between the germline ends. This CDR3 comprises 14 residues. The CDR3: CASGPGQETDTQYF. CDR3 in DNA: TGTGCTAGTGGTCCGGGACAAGAAACAGATACGCAGTATTTT.

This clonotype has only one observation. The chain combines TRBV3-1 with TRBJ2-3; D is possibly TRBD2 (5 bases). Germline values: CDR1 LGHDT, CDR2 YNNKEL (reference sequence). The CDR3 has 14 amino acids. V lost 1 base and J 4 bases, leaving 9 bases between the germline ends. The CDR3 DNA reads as TGTGCCAGCAGCCAAGCTCCAGCGGCAGATACGCAGTATTTT. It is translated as CASSQAPAADTQYF.

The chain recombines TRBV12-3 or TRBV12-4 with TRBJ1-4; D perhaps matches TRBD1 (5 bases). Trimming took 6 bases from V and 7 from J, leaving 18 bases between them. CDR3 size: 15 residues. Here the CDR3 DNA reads TGTGCCAGCAGCGGCGTGGGGGTGTTTGGTGAAAAACTGTTTTTT. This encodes CASSGVGVFGEKLFF.

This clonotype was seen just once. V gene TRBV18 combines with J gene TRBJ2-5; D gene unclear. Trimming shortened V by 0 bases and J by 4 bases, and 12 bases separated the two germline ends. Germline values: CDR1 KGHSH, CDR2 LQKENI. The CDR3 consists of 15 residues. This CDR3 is CASSPPYLLGETQYF. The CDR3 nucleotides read TGTGCCAGCTCACCACCGTACCTTTTGGGAGAGACCCAGTACTTC.

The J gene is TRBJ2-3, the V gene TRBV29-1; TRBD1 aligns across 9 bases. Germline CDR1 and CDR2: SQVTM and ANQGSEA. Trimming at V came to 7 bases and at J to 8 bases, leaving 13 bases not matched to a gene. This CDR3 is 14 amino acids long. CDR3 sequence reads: CSANRDRDGGTQYF. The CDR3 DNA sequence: TGCAGCGCTAACCGGGACAGGGATGGAGGTACGCAGTATTTT.

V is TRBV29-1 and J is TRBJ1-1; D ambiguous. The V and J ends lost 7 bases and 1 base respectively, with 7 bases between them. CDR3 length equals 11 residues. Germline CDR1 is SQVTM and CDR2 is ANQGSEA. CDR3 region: CSGGGNTEAFF. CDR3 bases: TGCAGCGGTGGAGGGAACACTGAAGCTTTCTTT.

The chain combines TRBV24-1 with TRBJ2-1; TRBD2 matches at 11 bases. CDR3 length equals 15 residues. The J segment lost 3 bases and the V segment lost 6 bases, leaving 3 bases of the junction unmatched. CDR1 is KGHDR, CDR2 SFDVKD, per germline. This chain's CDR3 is CATSWGLADYNEQFF. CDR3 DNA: TGTGCCACCAGTTGGGGACTAGCGGACTACAATGAGCAGTTCTTC.

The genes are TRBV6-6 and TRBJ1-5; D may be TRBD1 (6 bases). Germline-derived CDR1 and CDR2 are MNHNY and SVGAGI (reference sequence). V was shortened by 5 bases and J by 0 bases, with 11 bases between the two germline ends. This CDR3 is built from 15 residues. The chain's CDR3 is CASSQDRTSNQPQHF. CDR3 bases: TGTGCCAGCAGTCAAGACAGGACTAGCAATCAGCCCCAGCATTTT.

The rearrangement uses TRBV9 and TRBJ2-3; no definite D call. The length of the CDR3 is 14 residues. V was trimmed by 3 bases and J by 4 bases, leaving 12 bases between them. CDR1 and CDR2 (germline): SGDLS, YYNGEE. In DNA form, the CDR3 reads TGTGCCAGCAGCGACCATTCTTCCTCAGATACGCAGTATTTT. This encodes CASSDHSSSDTQYF. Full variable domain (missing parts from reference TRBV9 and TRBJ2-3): DSGVTQTPKHLITATGQRVTLRCSPRSGDLSVYWYQQSLDQGLQFLIQYYNGEERAKGNILERFSAQQFPDLHSELNLSSLELGDSALYFCASSDHSSSDTQYFGPGTRLTVL.

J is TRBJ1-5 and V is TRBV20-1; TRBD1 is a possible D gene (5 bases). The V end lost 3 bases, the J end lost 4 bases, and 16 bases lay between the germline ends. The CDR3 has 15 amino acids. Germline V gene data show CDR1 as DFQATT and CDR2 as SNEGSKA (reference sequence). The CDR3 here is CSASPPGGGNQPQHF. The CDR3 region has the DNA TGCAGTGCTAGTCCTCCGGGGGGAGGAAATCAGCCCCAGCATTTT.

CDR3 in DNA: TGCAGCGTTGCAGGGACAGGGACGTCGTCCACTGAAGCTTTCTTT. Its translation is CSVAGTGTSSTEAFF. The chain joins TRBV29-1 to TRBJ1-1; 9 positions match TRBD1. The V gene end was trimmed by 4 bases and the J gene end by 4 bases; junction bases not matched to a gene: 10. The germline V gene has CDR1 SQVTM and CDR2 ANQGSEA. The CDR3 is 15 residues long.

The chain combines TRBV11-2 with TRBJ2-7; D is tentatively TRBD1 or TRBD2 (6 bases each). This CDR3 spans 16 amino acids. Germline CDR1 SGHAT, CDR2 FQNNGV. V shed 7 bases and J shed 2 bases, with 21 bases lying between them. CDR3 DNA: TGTGCCAGCAACGAGGGGGGCCTTCCCTTGACCTACGAGCAGTACTTC. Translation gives CASNEGGLPLTYEQYF.

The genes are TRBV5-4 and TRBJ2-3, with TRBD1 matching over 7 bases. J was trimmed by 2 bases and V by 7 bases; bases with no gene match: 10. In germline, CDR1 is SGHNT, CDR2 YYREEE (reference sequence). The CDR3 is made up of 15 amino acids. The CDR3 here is CASGRDRSYTDTQYF. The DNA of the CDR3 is TGTGCCAGCGGTCGGGACAGAAGCTACACAGATACGCAGTATTTT.